The next 19 T cell receptor beta chains were all read from a single sample in a study of beta chain features in type 1 diabetes. Expressed TCRB transcripts were sequenced because the isolated RNA had all been reverse transcribed beforehand. TCRdb's copy holds only in-frame clones and misses some; the assay was immunoSEQ multiplex PCR. The table lists around 240,000 clones, around 9.6% of them singletons. Sequencing input: naive CD4+ T cells from blood. All receptors derive from a woman between 18 and 29 years old in good health.

The chain carries TRBV10-1 and TRBJ2-1, with 7 bases matching TRBD1. The V gene's germline CDR1 is WNHNN and CDR2 SYGVQD (reference sequence). Trimming removed 0 bases from V and 5 bases from J; junction bases left unmatched: 1. The CDR3 loop spans 14 amino acids. CDR3 loop: CASSESTGNNEQFF. DNA of the CDR3: TGCGCCAGCAGTGAGTCGACAGGGAACAATGAGCAGTTCTTC.

This clone was counted a few times. V and J are TRBV7-9 and TRBJ2-2; possibly TRBD2 for D (6 bases). This CDR3 comprises 14 residues. The ends were cut back, 5 bases at V and 9 bases at J, with 16 bases in the middle. CDR1 SEHNR and CDR2 FQNEAQ come from the germline V gene (reference sequence). CDR3 loop: CASSTSSVLRELFF. CDR3 DNA sequence: TGTGCCAGCAGCACCTCTAGCGTTCTTAGGGAGCTGTTTTTT.

This clone appeared a few times. The gene calls are TRBV7-6 and TRBJ2-3; 8 bases align to TRBD1. Trimming removed 3 bases from V and 4 bases from J; junction bases left unmatched: 3. CDR3 length: 14 amino acids. Germline V gives CDR1 SGHVS, CDR2 FNYEAQ. Written as DNA, the CDR3 is TGTGCCAGCAGCTTCGGACAGGGACCAGATACGCAGTATTTT. It yields the protein CASSFGQGPDTQYF.

The V and J genes are TRBV7-9 and TRBJ1-1; D ambiguous. With 2 bases removed from V and 0 bases from J, the gap between germline ends came to 10 bases. CDR3 size: 15 residues. The germline V gene encodes CDR1 SEHNR and CDR2 FQNEAQ (reference sequence). CDR3 residues: CASSLPGSMNTEAFF. The DNA for the CDR3 is TGTGCCAGCAGCTTACCAGGCAGTATGAACACTGAAGCTTTCTTT.

The chain combines TRBV10-2 with TRBJ2-2, with 9 bases lining up with TRBD2. V gave up 6 bases and J gave up 4 bases; unmatched junction bases: 9. The CDR3 is 16 amino acids. Per germline, CDR1 WSHSY and CDR2 SAAADI. The CDR3 loop reads CASRTSGGGVTGELFF. CDR3 nucleotide sequence: TGCGCCAGCAGGACTAGCGGAGGGGGGGTCACCGGGGAGCTGTTTTTT.

The sample holds a few counts of this clone. The rearrangement links TRBV4-1 to TRBJ1-4; no firm D call. Between the trimmed V and J ends, which lost 4 bases and 8 bases, there was a span of 14 bases. Germline CDR1 is MGHRA and CDR2 is YSYEKL. CDR3 length equals 14 residues. CDR3 in DNA: TGCGCCAGCAGCCTCTCAGTGTATGCAGAAAAACTGTTTTTT. Protein sequence: CASSLSVYAEKLFF.

The gene calls are TRBV4-1 and TRBJ1-6; 8 bases map to TRBD1. The V gene end was trimmed by 0 bases and the J gene end by 9 bases; junction bases not matched to a gene: 10. The CDR3 has 17 residues. Germline values: CDR1 MGHRA, CDR2 YSYEKL. The CDR3 region is CASSQDVPTGAGSPLHF. For the CDR3, the DNA is TGCGCCAGCAGCCAAGATGTCCCGACAGGGGCTGGTTCACCCCTCCACTTT.

This clone was found a few times. CDR3 residues: CAWKWGGYGYTF. CDR3 nucleotide sequence: TGTGCCTGGAAGTGGGGAGGCTATGGCTACACCTTC. The V and J genes are TRBV30 and TRBJ1-2; D is ambiguous. Trimming took 4 bases from V and 4 from J, leaving 10 bases between them. This CDR3 has 12 amino acids. The germline gives CDR1 GTSNPN, CDR2 SVGIG (reference sequence).

A few counts support this clone. This chain uses TRBV18 with TRBJ2-1, with a tentative D call TRBD2 (6 bases). With 3 bases removed from V and 7 bases from J, the gap between germline ends came to 10 bases. The CDR3 consists of 13 residues. Germline V gene lookup returns CDR1 KGHSH and CDR2 LQKENI. The DNA for the CDR3 is TGTGCCAGCTCACCGGTAGCGGTGAATGAGCAGTTCTTC. Its protein is CASSPVAVNEQFF.

This chain uses TRBV29-1 with TRBJ1-2; D not resolved. This CDR3 has 12 residues. CDR1 is SQVTM and CDR2 is ANQGSEA in the germline V gene. V was shortened by 4 bases and J by 7 bases, with 13 bases between the two germline ends. CDR3 amino acids: CSVVQVLGGYTF. The CDR3 nucleotides read TGCAGCGTTGTGCAGGTCCTCGGTGGCTACACCTTC.

This clone was observed a single time. The chain couples TRBV7-2 to TRBJ1-5, with no clear D. Trimming cost V 5 bases and J 10 bases, with 18 bases left between them. Germline CDR1 reads SGHTA; CDR2 reads FQGNSA. This CDR3 is 14 amino acids long. The CDR3 region has the DNA TGTGCCAGCAGCCACGGTGAACAGCTCGGACCCCAGCATTTT. Residues: CASSHGEQLGPQHF.

CDR3 bases: TGTGCCAGCAGCTCGGGACTCCCGGCGGGGGAGCTGTTTTTT. This sequence encodes CASSSGLPAGELFF. The rearrangement joins TRBV7-8 to TRBJ2-2, with a possible D match to TRBD2 (6 bases). The CDR3 runs 14 residues. CDR1 and CDR2 from the germline V gene are SGHVS and FQNEAQ. V shed 4 bases and J shed 8 bases, with 14 bases lying between them.

This clone has more than one count but fewer than ten. The rearrangement joins TRBV2 to TRBJ1-5; 12 bases map to TRBD1. Germline values: CDR1 SNHLY, CDR2 FYNNEI. The CDR3 totals 15 residues. V was clipped by 7 bases and J by 4 bases; unmatched bases: 5. In DNA form, the CDR3 reads TGTGCCAGCAACCCGGGACAGGGGGCGAATCAGCCCCAGCATTTT. It translates to CASNPGQGANQPQHF.

V is TRBV5-4 and J is TRBJ2-7, with D possibly matching TRBD2 (6 bases). There are 12 residues in the CDR3. CDR1 is SGHNT, CDR2 YYREEE, per germline (reference sequence). V lost 4 bases and J lost 7, with 12 bases in between. The CDR3: CASSGGDREQYF. As DNA, the CDR3 is TGTGCCAGCAGCGGCGGGGATCGGGAGCAGTACTTC.

This clone was seen a few times. This rearrangement joins TRBV30 to TRBJ2-2; the D is unclear. Germline CDR1 reads GTSNPN; CDR2 reads SVGIG (reference sequence). Trimming stripped 1 base from V and 6 bases from J, with 9 bases between. This CDR3 contains 13 residues. The CDR3 DNA reads as TGTGCCTGGAGTGGGGCTGGATCCGGGGAGCTGTTTTTT. It specifies CAWSGAGSGELFF.

This clone was seen once. The chain links TRBV9 to TRBJ2-2; D may be TRBD2 (5 bases). V was pared by 4 bases and J by 5 bases, with 27 bases between. The CDR3 is 19 amino acids. The germline V gene encodes CDR1 SGDLS and CDR2 YYNGEE. The CDR3 nucleotides are TGTGCCAGCAGCCCACGGGATGATCGGACTCTCCCGGGTACCGGGGAGCTGTTTTTT. It is translated as CASSPRDDRTLPGTGELFF.

V usage is TRBV5-1 and J usage is TRBJ2-7; D might be TRBD2 (6 bases). V shed 3 bases and J shed 2 bases, with 12 bases lying between them. Germline CDR1 is SGHRS and CDR2 is YFSETQ. The CDR3 loop spans 14 amino acids. The CDR3 nucleotides are TGCGCCAGCAGCTCGGGGGACGTAGCCTACGAGCAGTACTTC. It translates to CASSSGDVAYEQYF.

This chain uses TRBV5-4 with TRBJ1-1; D remains unclear. Trimming left V 2 bases short and J 6 bases short, with 11 bases between. CDR3 length equals 13 residues. Germline CDR1 is SGHNT and CDR2 is YYREEE (reference sequence). The CDR3 DNA is TGTGCCAGCAGCTTTCCCCATCGGGCTGAAGCTTTCTTT. Translation gives CASSFPHRAEAFF.

This clone has a handful of counts. The chain links TRBV29-1 to TRBJ2-5, with TRBD1 as a possible D gene (6 bases). The end of the DNA is better explained by TRBJ2-7, so the J call may be wrong. The V gene's germline CDR1 is SQVTM and CDR2 ANQGSEA. This CDR3 has 16 residues. The CDR3 sequence is CSVDKWGQRNSYEQYF. The CDR3 DNA reads TGCAGCGTTGATAAATGGGGGCAGCGAAACTCCTACGAGCAGTACTTC.